Listed below are T cell receptor beta chains from one sample, sequenced in a study of T cells in localized non-small cell lung cancer. Sequencing was performed with immunoSEQ multiplex PCR; in TCRdb, only in-frame clones are kept and a portion is missing. The sample contains fewer than 40,000 clones, around 90% of which appear only once. The material was peripheral blood mononuclear cells, obtained before any cancer treatment. These receptors all stem from a man aged 35 to 70 with stage III lung adenocarcinoma. Each CDR3 is given without its conserved first and last residue.

cdr3_aa: AWTLRGGLLSYEQC
j_call: TRBJ2-7
v_call: TRBV30

cdr3_aa: ASRDGGSEGYGYT
j_call: TRBJ1-2
v_call: TRBV9

cdr3_aa: ASSIGGGPSNQPQH
j_call: TRBJ1-5
v_call: TRBV19

cdr3_aa: ASSQDLLDSPYNEQF
j_call: TRBJ2-1
v_call: TRBV4-3

cdr3_aa: ASSLVAGESYEQY
j_call: TRBJ2-7
v_call: TRBV7-8

cdr3_aa: ASSQDRSRGLRGYT
j_call: TRBJ1-2
v_call: TRBV4-2

cdr3_aa: ASSLQRGNPDEQF
j_call: TRBJ2-1
v_call: TRBV5-1

cdr3_aa: ASAHGSVSNQPQH
j_call: TRBJ1-5
v_call: TRBV12-5

cdr3_aa: ASSLGQTHQETQY
j_call: TRBJ2-5
v_call: TRBV11-3

cdr3_aa: ASSLGQGLETQY
j_call: TRBJ2-5
v_call: TRBV11-2

cdr3_aa: SAGGNNEQY
j_call: TRBJ2-7
v_call: TRBV20-1

cdr3_aa: ASSLGTVNTEAF
j_call: TRBJ1-1
v_call: TRBV5-1

cdr3_aa: ASSQDWTTYGYT
j_call: TRBJ1-2
v_call: TRBV4-3

cdr3_aa: ASSLRGRNTIY
j_call: TRBJ1-3
v_call: TRBV7-2

cdr3_aa: ASSGLGDQETQY
j_call: TRBJ2-5
v_call: TRBV9

cdr3_aa: ATSRGPNSPLH
j_call: TRBJ1-6
v_call: TRBV15

cdr3_aa: ASNPVLGGGAGTEAF
j_call: TRBJ1-1
v_call: TRBV19

cdr3_aa: ASSGNVKLF
j_call: TRBJ1-4
v_call: TRBV2

cdr3_aa: ASSPPSGGNIQY
j_call: TRBJ2-4
v_call: TRBV18

cdr3_aa: ASSREVAGPYEQY
j_call: TRBJ2-7
v_call: TRBV7-2

cdr3_aa: ASSITGGAFWTEAF
j_call: TRBJ1-1
v_call: TRBV19

cdr3_aa: ASSQWAQSSNQPQH
j_call: TRBJ1-5
v_call: TRBV5-4

cdr3_aa: ASSGFLLGGYT
j_call: TRBJ1-2
v_call: TRBV2

cdr3_aa: ASSAGDRAGEQY
j_call: TRBJ2-7
v_call: TRBV28

cdr3_aa: ASSLELKPNSPLH
j_call: TRBJ1-6
v_call: TRBV7-9

cdr3_aa: ASSSDGQGVKNSPLH
j_call: TRBJ1-6
v_call: TRBV11-2

cdr3_aa: ASSLSPGTGTIEAF
j_call: TRBJ1-1
v_call: TRBV7-2

cdr3_aa: ASSPAGQSNYGYT
j_call: TRBJ1-2
v_call: TRBV18

cdr3_aa: ASSLMAARTDTQY
j_call: TRBJ2-3
v_call: TRBV11-3

cdr3_aa: ASSPQDRNTGELF
j_call: TRBJ2-2
v_call: TRBV27

cdr3_aa: ASSSRGHRQETQY
j_call: TRBJ2-5
v_call: TRBV11-2

cdr3_aa: ASSSASGGDTQY
j_call: TRBJ2-3
v_call: TRBV4-2

cdr3_aa: ASSLTGLTEAF
j_call: TRBJ1-1
v_call: TRBV11-2

cdr3_aa: ASRTGTGKETQY
j_call: TRBJ2-5
v_call: TRBV2

cdr3_aa: ASRRGFGRNEQF
j_call: TRBJ2-1
v_call: TRBV28

cdr3_aa: ASSSKLEIGRAKGQF
j_call: TRBJ2-1
v_call: TRBV7-2

cdr3_aa: ASSLQPGGDTQY
j_call: TRBJ2-3
v_call: TRBV9

cdr3_aa: ASSLALDGFREQY
j_call: TRBJ2-7
v_call: TRBV7-2

cdr3_aa: ASSYGGRGGYNEQF
j_call: TRBJ2-1
v_call: TRBV6-5

cdr3_aa: ASSLSTLANTEAF
j_call: TRBJ1-1
v_call: TRBV7-2

cdr3_aa: ASSPLDEKLF
j_call: TRBJ1-4
v_call: TRBV7-9

cdr3_aa: ASSPGSGFYEQY
j_call: TRBJ2-7
v_call: TRBV14